These 19 T cell receptor beta chains were all obtained from the same sample, sequenced in a study of CD8+ T cells in alopecia areata. RNA, once extracted, was reverse transcribed into cDNA for use as the sequencing template. Produced via immunoSEQ multiplex PCR; TCRdb's table is partial and in-frame only. The sample includes 180,000 or so clones, 50% to 70% of them seen just once. The sequenced sample was CD4+ T cells sorted from blood, obtained at week 0. Receptors originate from a human donor with alopecia areata.

The CDR3 loop is CSVWGGTEAFF. The CDR3 DNA reads TGCAGCGTTTGGGGGGGCACTGAAGCTTTCTTT. The chain combines TRBV29-1 with TRBJ1-1, with D perhaps matching TRBD1 (5 bases). Germline-derived CDR1 and CDR2 are SQVTM and ANQGSEA. The CDR3 length is 11 residues. V lost 5 bases and J lost 4, with 8 bases in between.

This chain links TRBV6-1 with TRBJ2-3, with 11 bases matching TRBD1. Trimming took 4 bases from V and 4 from J; bases not matched to a gene: 1. CDR3 length: 14 amino acids. Germline V CDR1 and CDR2: MNHNS, SASEGT. CDR3 in amino acids: CASSGTGGSDTQYF. CDR3 bases: TGTGCCAGCAGTGGGACAGGGGGCTCAGATACGCAGTATTTT.

The V and J genes are TRBV19 and TRBJ2-1, with D possibly TRBD2 on 5 matching bases. Trimming shortened V by 5 bases and J by 6 bases, and 14 bases separated the two germline ends. The germline V gene has CDR1 LNHDA and CDR2 SQIVND (reference sequence). This CDR3 has 14 residues. The CDR3 DNA sequence: TGTGCCAGTAGTTCCGACGGACTTCGCAATGAGCAGTTCTTC. As protein: CASSSDGLRNEQFF.

This clone has more than one count but fewer than ten. The V gene is TRBV29-1, the J gene TRBJ2-2, with a weak D call TRBD1 (5 bases). The CDR3 is made up of 15 amino acids. Germline CDR1 is SQVTM and CDR2 is ANQGSEA. Trimming left V 6 bases short and J 0 bases short, with 14 bases between. As DNA, the CDR3 is TGCAGCGTGCGTGGCGGACATTCGAACACCGGGGAGCTGTTTTTT. This gives the protein CSVRGGHSNTGELFF.

V is TRBV30 and J is TRBJ1-5; no definite D call. The CDR3 consists of 13 residues. With 0 bases removed from V and 5 bases from J, the gap between germline ends came to 8 bases. Germline assignment: CDR1 GTSNPN and CDR2 SVGIG (reference sequence). The CDR3 loop reads CAWSVEGYQPQHF. For the CDR3, the DNA is TGTGCCTGGAGTGTAGAGGGCTATCAGCCCCAGCATTTT.

The chain couples TRBV30 to TRBJ1-3; 7 bases match TRBD1. The CDR3 consists of 13 residues. Germline lookup yields CDR1 GTSNPN and CDR2 SVGIG (reference sequence). Unmatched junction bases numbered 2, after V lost 5 bases and J lost 1 base. CDR3 sequence: CAWGTESGNTIYF. CDR3 DNA: TGTGCCTGGGGGACAGAATCTGGAAACACCATATATTTT.

This chain links TRBV2 with TRBJ1-6, with a weak D call TRBD1 (6 bases). Germline values: CDR1 SNHLY, CDR2 FYNNEI. Deletions cut 0 bases from V and 7 bases from J, with 13 bases between. The CDR3 contains 16 residues. CDR3 coding DNA: TGTGCCAGCAGTGAAGCGGGAACAGGGTTAAATTCACCCCTCCACTTT. This gives the protein CASSEAGTGLNSPLHF.

V gene TRBV30 combines with J gene TRBJ1-2; no clear D gene. Germline loops: CDR1 GTSNPN, CDR2 SVGIG (reference sequence). V was shortened by 3 bases and J by 0 bases, with 5 bases between the two germline ends. The CDR3 covers 12 residues. The CDR3 loop is CAWSQSNYGYTF. CDR3 coding DNA: TGTGCCTGGAGCCAGTCTAACTATGGCTACACCTTC.

The chain combines TRBV12-5 with TRBJ2-7; TRBD1 or TRBD2 may be the D gene (5 bases each). CDR1 and CDR2 (germline): LGHNT, FRNRAP. The CDR3 covers 11 residues. Trimming cost V 7 bases and J 2 bases, with 6 bases left between them. The CDR3 nucleotides are TGTGCTAGTGCGGGGCCCTACGAGCAGTACTTC. Encoded protein: CASAGPYEQYF.

The chain joins TRBV29-1 to TRBJ1-1, with D possibly being TRBD1 (5 bases). Germline V gene sequence: CDR1 SQVTM, CDR2 ANQGSEA. Trimming took off 4 bases at V and 4 bases at J, with 10 bases between the two ends. The CDR3 is made up of 12 amino acids. The CDR3: CSVVSGTTEAFF. CDR3 bases: TGCAGCGTTGTATCGGGGACCACTGAAGCTTTCTTT.

V is TRBV4-2 and J is TRBJ2-3; 9 bases map to TRBD2. The CDR3 extends over 16 amino acids. Germline V gene data show CDR1 as LGHNA and CDR2 as YNFKEQ. V gave up 4 bases and J gave up 4 bases; unmatched junction bases: 9. CDR3 bases: TGTGCCAGCAGCCGCTTAAGCGGGGGGACCTCAGATACGCAGTATTTT. It specifies CASSRLSGGTSDTQYF.

The chain uses TRBV29-1 and TRBJ2-7; TRBD2 aligns across 7 bases. The germline V gene encodes CDR1 SQVTM and CDR2 ANQGSEA. CDR3 length: 12 amino acids. Unmatched junction bases numbered 6, after V lost 7 bases and J lost 3 bases. DNA of the CDR3: TGCAGCGGAACCGGGACTAACTACGAGCAGTACTTC. Protein product: CSGTGTNYEQYF.

V gene TRBV29-1 combines with J gene TRBJ2-1; D is possibly TRBD2 (7 bases). CDR1 and CDR2 (germline): SQVTM, ANQGSEA. The CDR3 sequence is 16 residues long. V was clipped by 6 bases and J by 6 bases, with 24 bases between them. The DNA of the CDR3 is TGCAGCGTAGGAAAGGATCGGGGGGCCCAGCTCAATGAGCAGTTCTTC. Translation gives CSVGKDRGAQLNEQFF.

This chain joins TRBV6-5 and TRBJ1-1, with TRBD1 as a possible D gene (5 bases). Trimming took off 0 bases at V and 4 bases at J, with 15 bases between the two ends. CDR3 length: 16 residues. Looked up from germline, CDR1 is MNHEY and CDR2 is SVGAGI. CDR3 region: CASSYSRAGMTTEAFF. The CDR3 DNA reads TGTGCCAGCAGTTACTCGAGAGCAGGGATGACCACTGAAGCTTTCTTT.

Only one count was recorded for this clone. The V and J genes are TRBV10-3 and TRBJ1-5, with D tentatively TRBD1 (6 bases). Trimming stripped 6 bases from V and 0 bases from J, with 15 bases between. CDR1 ENHRY and CDR2 SYGVKD come from the germline V gene. The CDR3 has 16 residues. The CDR3: CAIRGDTGNSNQPQHF. As DNA, the CDR3 is TGTGCCATCAGGGGGGATACAGGGAATAGCAATCAGCCCCAGCATTTT.

The chain is built from TRBV5-6 and TRBJ2-4; weak D call: TRBD1 (5 bases). The CDR3 is 14 amino acids. Germline assignment: CDR1 SGHDT and CDR2 YYEEEE. With 3 bases removed from V and 4 bases from J, the gap between germline ends came to 11 bases. The CDR3 nucleotides are TGTGCCAGCAGCTCCAGGGAAACTAAAAACATTCAGTACTTC. Its protein is CASSSRETKNIQYF. Full variable domain (outside the CDR3, taken from reference TRBV5-6 and TRBJ2-4): DAGVTQSPTHLIKTRGQQVTLRCSPKSGHDTVSWYQQALGQGPQFIFQYYEEEERQRGNFPDRFSGHQFPNYSSELNVNALLLGDSALYLCASSSRETKNIQYFGAGTRLSVL.

This chain connects TRBV29-1 to TRBJ1-4; 11 positions match TRBD1. V shed 5 bases and J 8 bases; nucleotides not matched to a gene: 10. The CDR3 sequence is 15 residues long. CDR1 SQVTM and CDR2 ANQGSEA come from the germline V gene. In DNA, the CDR3 is TGCAGCGTTCGCCAGGACAGGGGGCGTCGGGAAAAACTGTTTTTT. This translates into CSVRQDRGRREKLFF.

The chain is built from TRBV5-1 and TRBJ2-5; 7 nucleotides match TRBD1. The CDR3 length is 14 residues. Germline lookup yields CDR1 SGHRS and CDR2 YFSETQ. V lost 1 base and J lost 3; bases outside the gene matches: 3. DNA for the CDR3: TGCGCCAGCAGCTTGAGGGGGCCAGAAGAGACCCAGTACTTC. Residues: CASSLRGPEETQYF.

The genes are TRBV27 and TRBJ1-1; D uncertain. Germline-derived CDR1 and CDR2 are MNHEY and SMNVEV (reference sequence). The CDR3 spans 12 residues. The germline V and J ends were trimmed by 4 bases and 8 bases, with 11 bases remaining between them. CDR3 amino acids: CASSSVGSEAFF. CDR3 nucleotide sequence: TGTGCCAGCAGTTCTGTTGGGAGCGAAGCTTTCTTT.